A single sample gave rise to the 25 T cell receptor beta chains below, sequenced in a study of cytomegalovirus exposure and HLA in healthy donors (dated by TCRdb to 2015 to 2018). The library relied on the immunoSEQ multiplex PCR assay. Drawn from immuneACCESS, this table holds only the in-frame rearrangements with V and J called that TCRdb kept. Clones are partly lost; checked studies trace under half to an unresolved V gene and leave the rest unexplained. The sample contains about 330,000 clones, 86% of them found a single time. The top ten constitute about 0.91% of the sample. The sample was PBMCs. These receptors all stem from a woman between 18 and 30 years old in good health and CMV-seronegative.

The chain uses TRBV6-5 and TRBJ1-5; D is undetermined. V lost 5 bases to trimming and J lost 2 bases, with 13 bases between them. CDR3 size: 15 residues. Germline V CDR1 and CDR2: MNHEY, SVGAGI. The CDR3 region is CASSGDVSGNQPQHF. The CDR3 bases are TGTGCCAGCAGTGGCGACGTCAGCGGCAATCAGCCCCAGCATTTT.

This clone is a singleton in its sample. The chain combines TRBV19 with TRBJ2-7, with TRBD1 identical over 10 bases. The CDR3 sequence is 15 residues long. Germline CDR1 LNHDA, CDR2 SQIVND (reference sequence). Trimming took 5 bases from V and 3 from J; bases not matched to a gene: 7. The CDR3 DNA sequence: TGTGCCAGTAGTCATTCGGGACAGGGGTTCTACGAGCAGTACTTC. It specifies CASSHSGQGFYEQYF.

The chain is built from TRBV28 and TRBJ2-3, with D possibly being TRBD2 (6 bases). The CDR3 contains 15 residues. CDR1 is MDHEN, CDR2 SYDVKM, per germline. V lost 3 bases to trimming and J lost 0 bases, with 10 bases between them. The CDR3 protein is CASSFPSGSTDTQYF. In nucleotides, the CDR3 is TGTGCCAGCAGTTTTCCCAGCGGGAGCACAGATACGCAGTATTTT.

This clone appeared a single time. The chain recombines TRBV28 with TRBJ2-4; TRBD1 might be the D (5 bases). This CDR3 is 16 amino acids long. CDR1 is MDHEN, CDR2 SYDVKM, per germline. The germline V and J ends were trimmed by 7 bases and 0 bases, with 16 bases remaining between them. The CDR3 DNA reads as TGTGCCAGCACATTAGGCGACAGACTAGCCAAAAACATTCAGTACTTC. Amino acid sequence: CASTLGDRLAKNIQYF.

The CDR3, as DNA: TGTGCCAGCAGGGACAGGGGGAATGGAAACACCATATATTTT. Translation gives CASRDRGNGNTIYF. V and J are TRBV6-1 and TRBJ1-3; 10 bases are a match to TRBD1. Germline assignment: CDR1 MNHNS and CDR2 SASEGT. Losses at the gene ends were 6 bases for V and 3 bases for J; bases not matched to a gene: 2. This CDR3 is 14 amino acids long.

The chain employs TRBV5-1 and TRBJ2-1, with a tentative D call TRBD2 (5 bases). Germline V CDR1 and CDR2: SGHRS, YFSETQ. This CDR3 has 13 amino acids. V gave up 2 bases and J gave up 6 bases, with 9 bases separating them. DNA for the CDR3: TGCGCCAGCAGCTTTAATGGAGGCAATGAGCAGTTCTTC. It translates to CASSFNGGNEQFF.

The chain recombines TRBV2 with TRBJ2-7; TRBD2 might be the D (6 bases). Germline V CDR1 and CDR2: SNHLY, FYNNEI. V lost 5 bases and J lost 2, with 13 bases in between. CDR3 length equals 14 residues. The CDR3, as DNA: TGTGCCAGCAGTTTGCCGGGAGCTGCCTACGAGCAGTACTTC. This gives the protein CASSLPGAAYEQYF.

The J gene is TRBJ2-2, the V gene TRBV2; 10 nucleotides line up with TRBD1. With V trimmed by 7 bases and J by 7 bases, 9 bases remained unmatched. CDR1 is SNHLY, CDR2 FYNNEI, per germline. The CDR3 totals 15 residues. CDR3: CASTPTGGAGGELFF. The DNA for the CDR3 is TGTGCCAGCACCCCGACAGGGGGCGCGGGCGGGGAGCTGTTTTTT.

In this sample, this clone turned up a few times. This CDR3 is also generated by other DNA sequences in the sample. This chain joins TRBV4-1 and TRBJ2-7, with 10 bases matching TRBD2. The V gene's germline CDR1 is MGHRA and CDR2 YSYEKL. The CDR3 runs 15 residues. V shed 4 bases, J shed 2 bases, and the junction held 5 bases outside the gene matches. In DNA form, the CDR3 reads TGCGCCAGCAGCCCGATTCTAGCGGGGGCCTACGAGCAGTACTTC. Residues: CASSPILAGAYEQYF.

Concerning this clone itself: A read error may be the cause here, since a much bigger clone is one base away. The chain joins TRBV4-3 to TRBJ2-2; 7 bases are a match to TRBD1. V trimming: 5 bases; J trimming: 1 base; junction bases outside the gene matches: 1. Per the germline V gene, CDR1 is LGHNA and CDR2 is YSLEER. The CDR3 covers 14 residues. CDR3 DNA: TGCGCCAGCAGCGGACAGGTGAACACCGGGGAGCTGTTTTTT. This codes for CASSGQVNTGELFF.

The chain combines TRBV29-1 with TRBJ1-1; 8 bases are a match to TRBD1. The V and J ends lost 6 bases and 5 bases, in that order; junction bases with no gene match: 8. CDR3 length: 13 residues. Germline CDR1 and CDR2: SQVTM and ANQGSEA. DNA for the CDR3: TGCAGCGTCTCCAGGGGGCAAGGGACTGAAGCTTTCTTT. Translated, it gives CSVSRGQGTEAFF. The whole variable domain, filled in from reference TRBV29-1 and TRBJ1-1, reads SAVISQKPSRDICQRGTSLTIQCQVDSQVTMMFWYRQQPGQSLTLIATANQGSEATYESGFVIDKFPISRPNLTFSTLTVSNMSPEDSSIYLCSVSRGQGTEAFFGQGTRLTVV.

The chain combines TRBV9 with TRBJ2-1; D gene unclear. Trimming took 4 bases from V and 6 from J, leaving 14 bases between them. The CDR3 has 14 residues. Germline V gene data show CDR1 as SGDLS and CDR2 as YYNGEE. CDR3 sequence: CASSPPPPRNEQFF. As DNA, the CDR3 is TGTGCCAGCAGCCCTCCTCCTCCCCGCAATGAGCAGTTCTTC.

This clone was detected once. DNA of the CDR3: TGTGCCAGCAGCTTGCAGGGGAGCTCCTACGAGCAGTACTTC. Amino acid sequence: CASSLQGSSYEQYF. The rearrangement links TRBV7-2 to TRBJ2-7; the D gene is possibly TRBD1 (6 bases). Trimming stripped 3 bases from V and 0 bases from J, with 9 bases between. The CDR3 spans 14 residues. Germline V gives CDR1 SGHTA, CDR2 FQGNSA.

Here the CDR3 DNA reads TGCGCCAGCAGCCAAGAGGTACCCAGACAGGTTCATTATGGCTACACCTTC. This sequence encodes CASSQEVPRQVHYGYTF. This chain joins TRBV4-3 and TRBJ1-2; tentatively, D is TRBD1 (6 bases). CDR1 LGHNA and CDR2 YSLEER come from the germline V gene. This CDR3 is 17 amino acids long. V lost 0 bases, J lost 5 bases, and 19 bases lay in between.

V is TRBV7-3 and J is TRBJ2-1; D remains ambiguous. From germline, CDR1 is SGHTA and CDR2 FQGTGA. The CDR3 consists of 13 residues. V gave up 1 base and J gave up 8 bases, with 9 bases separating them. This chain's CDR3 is CASSLIAADEQFF. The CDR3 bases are TGTGCCAGCAGCTTAATAGCTGCGGATGAGCAGTTCTTC.

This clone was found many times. The CDR3 DNA reads as TGTGCCAGCAGCTTAGTGGGGGGGTACGAGCAGTACTTC. Its protein product is CASSLVGGYEQYF. The rearrangement uses TRBV7-2 and TRBJ2-7; 7 bases fit TRBD2. Trimming took 1 base from V and 4 from J; bases not matched to a gene: 1. This CDR3 contains 13 residues. Germline CDR1 is SGHTA and CDR2 is FQGNSA.

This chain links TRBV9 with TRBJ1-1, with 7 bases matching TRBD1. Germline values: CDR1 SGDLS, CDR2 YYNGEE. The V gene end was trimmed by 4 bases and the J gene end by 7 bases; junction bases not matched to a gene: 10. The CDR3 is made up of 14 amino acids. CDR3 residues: CASSPGGASHEAFF. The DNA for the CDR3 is TGTGCCAGCAGCCCAGGGGGAGCTAGTCATGAAGCTTTCTTT.

The DNA of the CDR3 is TGTGCCAGCAGCCTCGCCCTAATAGGAGTTGGCTATGAGCAGTTCTTC. As protein: CASSLALIGVGYEQFF. This chain uses TRBV7-8 with TRBJ2-1; D is ambiguous. The germline gives CDR1 SGHVS, CDR2 FQNEAQ. CDR3 length: 16 amino acids. Trimming shortened V by 5 bases and J by 8 bases, and 22 bases separated the two germline ends.

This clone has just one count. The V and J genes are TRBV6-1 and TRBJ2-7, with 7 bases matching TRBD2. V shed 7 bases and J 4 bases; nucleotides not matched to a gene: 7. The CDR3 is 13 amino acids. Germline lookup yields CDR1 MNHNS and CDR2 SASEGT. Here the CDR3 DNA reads TGTGCCAGCATTTCCTCCGGGGGGTACGAGCAGTACTTC. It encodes CASISSGGYEQYF.

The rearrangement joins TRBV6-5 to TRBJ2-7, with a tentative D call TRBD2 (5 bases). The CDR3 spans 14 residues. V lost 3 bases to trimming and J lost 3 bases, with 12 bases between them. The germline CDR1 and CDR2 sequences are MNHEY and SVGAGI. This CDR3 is CASSYLNGNYEQYF. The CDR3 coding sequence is TGTGCCAGCAGTTATTTGAACGGGAACTACGAGCAGTACTTC.

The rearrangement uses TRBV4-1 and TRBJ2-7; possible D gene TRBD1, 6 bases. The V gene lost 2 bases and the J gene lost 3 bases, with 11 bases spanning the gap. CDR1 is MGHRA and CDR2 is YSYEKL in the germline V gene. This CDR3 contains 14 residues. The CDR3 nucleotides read TGCGCCAGCAGCCAACAGGGGATCGACTACGAGCAGTACTTC. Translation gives CASSQQGIDYEQYF.

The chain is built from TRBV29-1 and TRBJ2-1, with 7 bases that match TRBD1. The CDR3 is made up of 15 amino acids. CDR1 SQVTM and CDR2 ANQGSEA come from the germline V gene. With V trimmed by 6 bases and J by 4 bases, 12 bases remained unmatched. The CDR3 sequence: CSVILTGAGYNEQFF. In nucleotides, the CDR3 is TGCAGCGTCATCCTCACAGGGGCGGGTTACAATGAGCAGTTCTTC.

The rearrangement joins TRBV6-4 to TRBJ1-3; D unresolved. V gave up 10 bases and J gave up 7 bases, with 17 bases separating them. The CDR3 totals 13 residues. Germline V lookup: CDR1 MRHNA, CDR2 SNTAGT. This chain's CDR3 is CANLNLPWNTIYF. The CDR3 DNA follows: TGTGCCAACTTAAATTTGCCTTGGAACACCATATATTTT.

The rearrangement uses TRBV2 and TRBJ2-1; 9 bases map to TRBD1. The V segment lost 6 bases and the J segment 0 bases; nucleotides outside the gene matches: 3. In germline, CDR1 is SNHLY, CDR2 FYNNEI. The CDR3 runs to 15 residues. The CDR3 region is CASRKQGASYNEQFF. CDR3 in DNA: TGTGCCAGCAGAAAACAGGGGGCCTCCTACAATGAGCAGTTCTTC.

For the CDR3, the DNA is TGTGCCATCAGAGAAAATGCCGAGCGGGGCAGCTCCTACAATGAGCAGTTCTTC. This translates into CAIRENAERGSSYNEQFF. This sequence joins TRBV10-3 and TRBJ2-1; TRBD2 matches at 7 bases. After removal of 6 bases from V and 0 bases from J, the junction contained 14 bases not matched to a gene. Germline V CDR1 and CDR2: ENHRY, SYGVKD. The CDR3 has 18 amino acids.